This TCR beta chain is from a study of blood T cell repertoires in COVID-19. The V end was cut by 6 bases, the J end by 1 base, with 10 bases between. CDR3 length: 14 residues. Germline V gives CDR1 SNHLY, CDR2 FYNNEI. Only in-frame clones appear in the TCRdb table, and some are missing; sequencing was by immunoSEQ multiplex PCR. The sample includes 300,000 or so clones, almost 90% of them seen just once. The TCR originated in a woman younger than 45 with COVID-19, enrolled during active disease. The specimen was peripheral blood. The V call is TRBV2, the J call TRBJ1-5, with a tentative D call TRBD1 (5 bases). The CDR3 bases are TGTGCCAGCAGCCGGGGGATCAGCAATCAGCCCCAGCATTTT. This gives the protein CASSRGISNQPQHF.